This T cell receptor (beta chain) is drawn from a study of PD-1 blockade in classical Hodgkin lymphoma. This clone was counted a single time. Germline V CDR1 and CDR2: LNHDA, SQIVND (reference sequence). Trimming took off 4 bases at V and 10 bases at J, with 12 bases between the two ends. The CDR3 has 12 amino acids. Relapses following autologous stem cell transplantation were seen in all patients, with brentuximab vedotin exposure varying. Generated by immunoSEQ multiplex PCR, the TCRdb table keeps only in-frame clones and is missing some. The repertoire consists of around 58,000 clones, with roughly 90% occurring once and the leading ten covering approximately 9.8%.

This sequence originates from a human donor with classical Hodgkin lymphoma. The source was peripheral blood mononuclear cells (PBMCs), collected at baseline. The chain employs TRBV19 and TRBJ2-3; TRBD2 is a possible D gene (6 bases). CDR3 residues: CASSKGLMPQYF. The CDR3 DNA follows: TGTGCCAGTAGTAAGGGACTTATGCCGCAGTATTTT. Full variable domain (remainder filled in from reference TRBV19 and TRBJ2-3): DGGITQSPKYLFRKEGQNVTLSCEQNLNHDAMYWYRQDPGQGLRLIYYSQIVNDFQKGDIAEGYSVSREKKESFPLTVTSAQKNPTAFYLCASSKGLMPQYFGPGTRLTVL.